Following are 25 T cell receptor beta chains from one sample sequenced in a study of blood T cell repertoires in COVID-19. The method was immunoSEQ multiplex PCR; TCRdb's version includes in-frame clones alone and lacks a portion of them. This sample has about 300,000 clones; 85% to 90% occur once, and the top ten carry about 4.6%. The sequenced sample consisted of PBMCs or T cells enriched from blood (not recorded which). All receptors come from a man aged 25 to 45 who had recovered from COVID-19.

The J gene is TRBJ2-1, the V gene TRBV11-2; 11 bases agree with TRBD2. Trimming at V came to 3 bases and at J to 12 bases, leaving 16 bases not matched to a gene. Germline CDR1 SGHAT, CDR2 FQNNGV. This CDR3 spans 17 amino acids. CDR3 protein: CASSFRLLAGDREGQFF. The DNA of the CDR3 is TGTGCCAGCAGCTTTCGATTACTAGCGGGAGACCGGGAGGGGCAGTTCTTC.

This sequence joins TRBV7-2 and TRBJ1-4; D call uncertain. The germline V and J ends were trimmed by 0 bases and 12 bases, with 14 bases remaining between them. Germline CDR1 reads SGHTA; CDR2 reads FQGNSA. The CDR3 runs to 14 residues. CDR3 DNA sequence: TGTGCCAGCAGCTTAGCGTACGCAGATCGGGAACTGTTTTTT. Protein sequence: CASSLAYADRELFF.

In this sample, this clone turned up once. The genes are TRBV4-2 and TRBJ2-1; 11 nucleotides agree with TRBD2. The CDR3 sequence is 18 residues long. The V gene's germline CDR1 is LGHNA and CDR2 YNFKEQ. The trim removed 3 bases at V and 5 bases at J, leaving 12 bases unmatched. CDR3 protein: CASSHLAVAGGLDNEQFF. CDR3 nucleotides: TGTGCCAGCAGCCACCTCGCCGTAGCGGGGGGGCTCGACAATGAGCAGTTCTTC.

The chain carries TRBV15 and TRBJ2-2; 12 positions match TRBD2. With V trimmed by 5 bases and J by 5 bases, 6 bases remained unmatched. Germline CDR1 reads LNHNV; CDR2 reads YYDKDF (reference sequence). There are 16 residues in the CDR3. CDR3 residues: CATSPSGRALTGELFF. CDR3 in DNA: TGTGCCACCAGCCCTAGCGGGAGGGCCCTGACCGGGGAGCTGTTTTTT.

This sequence joins TRBV29-1 and TRBJ2-7, with TRBD1 as a possible D gene (5 bases). The germline gives CDR1 SQVTM, CDR2 ANQGSEA. This CDR3 region has 15 residues. Between the trimmed V and J ends, which lost 2 bases and 4 bases, there was a span of 18 bases. The CDR3 DNA sequence: TGCAGCGTTGAATCCTCGGTAGGGGTAAAATACGAGCAGTACTTC. Amino acid sequence: CSVESSVGVKYEQYF.

The chain is built from TRBV29-1 and TRBJ2-1, with D hard to call. The CDR3 length is 12 residues. Germline V gene lookup returns CDR1 SQVTM and CDR2 ANQGSEA. With 7 bases removed from V and 4 bases from J, the gap between germline ends came to 11 bases. DNA of the CDR3: TGCAGCGCTGAGTCGGTATACAATGAGCAGTTCTTC. Protein sequence: CSAESVYNEQFF.

The V gene is TRBV7-8, the J gene TRBJ2-5; D is perhaps TRBD2 (5 bases). The CDR3 covers 15 residues. The germline V gene encodes CDR1 SGHVS and CDR2 FQNEAQ. V was shortened by 5 bases and J by 4 bases, with 17 bases between the two germline ends. The CDR3 loop is CASSQQLGRGETQYF. Written as DNA, the CDR3 is TGTGCCAGCAGCCAACAACTGGGGAGAGGAGAGACCCAGTACTTC.

The chain is built from TRBV19 and TRBJ1-4, with TRBD1 matching 12 bases. CDR1 and CDR2 (germline): LNHDA, SQIVND (reference sequence). With V trimmed by 8 bases and J by 7 bases, 2 bases remained unmatched. CDR3 length: 13 residues. Written as DNA, the CDR3 is TGTGCCAGTCGGGACAGGGGGCTTGAAAAACTGTTTTTT. Its protein is CASRDRGLEKLFF.

This sequence joins TRBV10-3 and TRBJ2-7, with D possibly matching TRBD2 (5 bases). Germline V gene data show CDR1 as ENHRY and CDR2 as SYGVKD. V lost 0 bases and J lost 0, with 12 bases in between. The CDR3 runs 16 residues. The DNA for the CDR3 is TGTGCCATCAGTGAGTCGGGGTCTAGCTCCTCCTACGAGCAGTACTTC. Translation gives CAISESGSSSSYEQYF.

This chain links TRBV19 with TRBJ2-5; D is unresolved. Germline values: CDR1 LNHDA, CDR2 SQIVND (reference sequence). Trimming left V 7 bases short and J 5 bases short, with 8 bases between. CDR3 size: 11 residues. CDR3 in DNA: TGTGCCAGTACGATCGGGGAGACCCAGTACTTC. Its protein product is CASTIGETQYF. Full variable domain (missing parts from reference TRBV19 and TRBJ2-5): DGGITQSPKYLFRKEGQNVTLSCEQNLNHDAMYWYRQDPGQGLRLIYYSQIVNDFQKGDIAEGYSVSREKKESFPLTVTSAQKNPTAFYLCASTIGETQYFGPGTRLLVL.

This clone has just a few counts. The V call is TRBV4-1, the J call TRBJ2-2, with 11 bases matching TRBD2. This CDR3 region has 18 residues. After removal of 0 bases from V and 7 bases from J, the junction contained 10 bases not matched to a gene. CDR1 is MGHRA, CDR2 YSYEKL, per germline. The CDR3 protein is CASSQESLAGGLFGELFF. The CDR3 DNA is TGCGCCAGCAGCCAAGAGTCCCTAGCGGGGGGACTTTTCGGGGAGCTGTTTTTT.

The V gene is TRBV7-9, the J gene TRBJ2-3, with TRBD2 matching over 8 bases. The V segment lost 3 bases and the J segment 2 bases; nucleotides outside the gene matches: 4. CDR1 is SEHNR, CDR2 FQNEAQ, per germline (reference sequence). The CDR3 extends over 15 amino acids. CDR3 sequence (DNA): TGTGCCAGCAGCTTCACTAGCGGAGCCACAGATACGCAGTATTTT. Protein: CASSFTSGATDTQYF.

J is TRBJ2-5 and V is TRBV5-4, with 8 positions matching TRBD2. After removal of 5 bases from V and 1 base from J, the junction contained 10 bases not matched to a gene. Germline-derived CDR1 and CDR2 are SGHNT and YYREEE (reference sequence). The CDR3 is 16 residues long. The CDR3 sequence: CASRTGGGGGQETQYF. CDR3 nucleotide sequence: TGTGCCAGCAGGACCGGGGGGGGAGGAGGCCAAGAGACCCAGTACTTC.

The chain uses TRBV27 and TRBJ2-5; no definite D call. Germline lookup yields CDR1 MNHEY and CDR2 SMNVEV (reference sequence). V shed 8 bases and J shed 0 bases, with 4 bases lying between them. The CDR3 covers 11 residues. The CDR3 sequence: CASGYQETQYF. The CDR3 DNA reads as TGTGCCAGCGGCTACCAAGAGACCCAGTACTTC.

This clone was seen a single time. The V and J genes are TRBV11-3 and TRBJ2-7; tentatively, D is TRBD1 (6 bases). V was cut by 4 bases and J by 5 bases, with 21 bases left in between. The CDR3 totals 16 residues. CDR1 and CDR2 from the germline V gene are SGHNT and YENEEA. The CDR3 sequence is CASSSGLNRVLDEQYF. CDR3 nucleotide sequence: TGTGCCAGCAGCTCAGGATTAAACAGGGTGCTCGACGAGCAGTACTTC. Filled out from reference TRBV11-3 and TRBJ2-7, the complete variable domain reads EAGVVQSPRYKIIEKKQPVAFWCNPISGHNTLYWYLQNLGQGPELLIRYENEEAVDDSQLPKDRFSAERLKGVDSTLKIQPAELGDSAVYLCASSSGLNRVLDEQYFGPGTRLTVT.

The chain links TRBV12-3 or TRBV12-4 to TRBJ1-2, with a possible D match to TRBD1 (5 bases). Trimming pared 8 bases from V and 7 bases from J, leaving 14 bases between. The CDR3 consists of 12 residues. CDR3 loop: CASQGPSTGYTF. The CDR3 DNA reads TGTGCCAGCCAGGGCCCGTCTACTGGCTACACCTTC.

This chain links TRBV24-1 with TRBJ2-3, with TRBD2 matching 7 bases. This CDR3 is 15 amino acids long. Germline CDR1 reads KGHDR; CDR2 reads SFDVKD. With 2 bases clipped from V and 0 bases from J, the junction kept 1 base outside the gene matches. In nucleotides, the CDR3 is TGTGCCACCAGTGATTGGGGGGGAAGCACAGATACGCAGTATTTT. Amino acids: CATSDWGGSTDTQYF.

The chain employs TRBV5-5 and TRBJ2-2, with 9 bases aligning to TRBD1. The CDR3 runs to 14 residues. V lost 2 bases and J lost 7; bases outside the gene matches: 3. Germline loops: CDR1 SGHKS, CDR2 YYEKEE (reference sequence). DNA for the CDR3: TGTGCCAGCAGCTTACAGGGGGCCAGCGGGGAGCTGTTTTTT. This codes for CASSLQGASGELFF. The complete variable domain, with remaining parts taken from reference TRBV5-5 and TRBJ2-2, reads DAGVTQSPTHLIKTRGQQVTLRCSPISGHKSVSWYQQVLGQGPQFIFQYYEKEERGRGNFPDRFSARQFPNYSSELNVNALLLGDSALYLCASSLQGASGELFFGEGSRLTVL.

This chain joins TRBV5-1 and TRBJ2-3; 8 bases fit TRBD2. The trim removed 1 base at V and 0 bases at J, leaving 7 bases unmatched. CDR1 is SGHRS, CDR2 YFSETQ, per germline. The CDR3 contains 17 residues. CDR3 amino acids: CASSLRGAGESTDTQYF. DNA for the CDR3: TGCGCCAGCAGCTTGAGGGGAGCGGGGGAGAGCACAGATACGCAGTATTTT.

The V gene is TRBV10-3, the J gene TRBJ1-1, with 10 bases lining up with TRBD1. Germline V gives CDR1 ENHRY, CDR2 SYGVKD. The V segment lost 7 bases and the J segment 5 bases; nucleotides outside the gene matches: 10. This CDR3 spans 15 amino acids. Here the CDR3 reads CAITPGTGAGTEAFF. The DNA for the CDR3 is TGTGCCATCACCCCCGGGACAGGGGCTGGAACTGAAGCTTTCTTT.

This chain uses TRBV18 with TRBJ2-1, with D possibly being TRBD1 (8 bases). CDR1 and CDR2 from the germline V gene are KGHSH and LQKENI. V was cut by 3 bases and J by 0 bases, with 21 bases left in between. This CDR3 spans 19 amino acids. CDR3 sequence: CASSPDRGLAEISYNEQFF. CDR3 in DNA: TGTGCCAGCTCACCCGACAGGGGTCTAGCGGAAATCTCCTACAATGAGCAGTTCTTC.

The V and J genes are TRBV2 and TRBJ2-5; 9 nucleotides match TRBD2. V lost 7 bases to trimming and J lost 5 bases; unmatched junction nucleotides: 2. The CDR3 contains 12 residues. Germline-derived CDR1 and CDR2 are SNHLY and FYNNEI. The CDR3 DNA follows: TGTGCCAGCATGCGGGGGGGGGAGACCCAGTACTTC. Encoded protein: CASMRGGETQYF.

For the CDR3, the DNA is TGTGCCAGCAGCTTGGTGGGCGGGGACTCGTACTACAATGAGCAGTTCTTC. Its protein is CASSLVGGDSYYNEQFF. The chain joins TRBV5-4 to TRBJ2-1, with a tentative D call TRBD2 (6 bases). CDR1 and CDR2 (germline): SGHNT, YYREEE (reference sequence). V lost 0 bases and J 3 bases, leaving 16 bases between the germline ends. The CDR3 loop spans 17 amino acids.

The chain joins TRBV27 to TRBJ2-2, with 13 bases that match TRBD2. CDR1 MNHEY and CDR2 SMNVEV come from the germline V gene (reference sequence). V lost 6 bases to trimming and J lost 6 bases; unmatched junction nucleotides: 13. The CDR3 contains 18 residues. This CDR3 is CASSDGTSGTKVSGELFF. The CDR3 DNA reads TGTGCCAGCAGCGATGGGACTAGCGGGACAAAGGTGTCCGGGGAGCTGTTTTTT.

This chain uses TRBV5-6 with TRBJ2-3; D call uncertain. Germline CDR1 SGHDT, CDR2 YYEEEE. CDR3 length: 14 residues. Trimming left V 4 bases short and J 1 base short, with 10 bases between. The CDR3 DNA reads TGTGCCAGCAGCCGCACGGGTGGCACAGATACGCAGTATTTT. Encoded protein: CASSRTGGTDTQYF.